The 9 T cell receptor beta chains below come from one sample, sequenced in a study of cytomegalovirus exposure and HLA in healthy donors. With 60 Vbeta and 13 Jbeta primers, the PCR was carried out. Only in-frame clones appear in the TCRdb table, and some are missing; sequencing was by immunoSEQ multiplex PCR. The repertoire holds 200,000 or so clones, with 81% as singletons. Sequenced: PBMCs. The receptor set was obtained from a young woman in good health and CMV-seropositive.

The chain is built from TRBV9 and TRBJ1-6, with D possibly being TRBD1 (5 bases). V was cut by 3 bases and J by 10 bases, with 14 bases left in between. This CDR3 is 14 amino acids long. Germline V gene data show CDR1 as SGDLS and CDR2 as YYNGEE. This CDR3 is CASSGGRGGSPLHF. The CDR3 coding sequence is TGTGCCAGCAGCGGGGGCCGGGGGGGATCACCCCTCCACTTT. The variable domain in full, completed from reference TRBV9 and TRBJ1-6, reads DSGVTQTPKHLITATGQRVTLRCSPRSGDLSVYWYQQSLDQGLQFLIQYYNGEERAKGNILERFSAQQFPDLHSELNLSSLELGDSALYFCASSGGRGGSPLHFGNGTRLTVT.

The CDR3 region has the DNA TGTGCCTGGAGTGCCTTTGGCACCAACTATGGCTACACCTTC. As protein: CAWSAFGTNYGYTF. V and J are TRBV30 and TRBJ1-2; D gene unclear. This CDR3 has 14 amino acids. V gave up 1 base and J gave up 2 bases, with 11 bases separating them. In germline, CDR1 is GTSNPN, CDR2 SVGIG (reference sequence).

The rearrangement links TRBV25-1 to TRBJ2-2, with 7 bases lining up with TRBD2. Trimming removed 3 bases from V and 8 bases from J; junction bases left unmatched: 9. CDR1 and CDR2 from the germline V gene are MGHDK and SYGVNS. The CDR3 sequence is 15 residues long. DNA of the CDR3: TGTGCCAGCAGTGAGCACGGGACTACGAGTGGGGAGCTGTTTTTT. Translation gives CASSEHGTTSGELFF.

The CDR3 sequence: CASSKLRRDITYEQYF. CDR3 coding DNA: TGTGCCAGCAGCAAACTAAGAAGGGACATCACCTACGAGCAGTACTTC. This chain links TRBV21-1 with TRBJ2-7; the D segment call TRBD1 is taken from the table without a DNA check. TRBV21-1 represents a pseudogene. CDR3 size: 16 residues.

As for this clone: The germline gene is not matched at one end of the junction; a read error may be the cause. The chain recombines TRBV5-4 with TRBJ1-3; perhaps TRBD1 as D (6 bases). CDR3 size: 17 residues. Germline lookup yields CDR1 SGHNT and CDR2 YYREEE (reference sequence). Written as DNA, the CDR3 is TGCGCCAGCAGCCAAGATAAACAGGGTTGGGGAGGAAACACCATATATTTT. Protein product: CASSQDKQGWGGNTIYF.

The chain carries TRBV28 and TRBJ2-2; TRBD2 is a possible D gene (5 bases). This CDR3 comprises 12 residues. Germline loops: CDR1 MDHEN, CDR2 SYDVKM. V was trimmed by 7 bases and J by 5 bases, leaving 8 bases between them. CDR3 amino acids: CASTPGTGELFF. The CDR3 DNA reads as TGTGCCAGCACCCCGGGGACCGGGGAGCTGTTTTTT.

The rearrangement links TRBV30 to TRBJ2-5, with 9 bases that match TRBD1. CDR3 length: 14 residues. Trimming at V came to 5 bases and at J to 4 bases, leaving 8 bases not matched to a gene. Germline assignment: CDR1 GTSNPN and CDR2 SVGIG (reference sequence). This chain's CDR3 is CAWGTGNFGETQYF. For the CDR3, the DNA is TGTGCCTGGGGGACAGGGAACTTTGGAGAGACCCAGTACTTC.

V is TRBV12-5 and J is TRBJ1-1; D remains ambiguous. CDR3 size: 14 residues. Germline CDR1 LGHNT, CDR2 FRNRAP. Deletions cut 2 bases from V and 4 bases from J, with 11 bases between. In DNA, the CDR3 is TGTGCTAGTGGTTTGCCCCAGGTCGGCACTGAAGCTTTCTTT. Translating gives CASGLPQVGTEAFF.

CDR3 in DNA: TGTGCCAGCAGCTCAAACTCCCGATTAGCGGGGGGTGGTGAGCAGTTCTTC. Amino acid sequence: CASSSNSRLAGGGEQFF. This chain uses TRBV27 with TRBJ2-1, with 10 bases lining up with TRBD2. In germline, CDR1 is MNHEY, CDR2 SMNVEV (reference sequence). This CDR3 has 17 residues. The junction had 17 bases not matched to a gene; V was cut back by 6 bases and J by 9 bases.